This T cell receptor beta chain was recovered during a study of T cell responses to AZD1222 COVID-19 vaccine. Across the whole study: The study pooled second doses at about 4 or about 12 weeks.

The germline V gene has CDR1 SGHAT and CDR2 FQNNGV. The CDR3 runs 16 residues. The V and J ends lost 0 bases and 9 bases respectively, with 15 bases between them. Using immunoSEQ multiplex PCR, the repertoire was profiled, and TCRdb retains in-frame clones only, with some absent. The sample holds around 100,000 clones, about 80% seen once. Turning to this clone: Its cognate antigen is unknown.

Whole-study results and caveats: Spike-specific TCR breadth and depth were elevated following two AZD1222 doses. The number of AZD1222 recipients seropositive at baseline was only five to seven. Regions 160-218 and 743-854 held dominance among vaccine-associated CD4 TCRs, which spanned spike.

The V gene is TRBV11-2, the J gene TRBJ1-6, with D tentatively TRBD1 (5 bases). The starting material was peripheral blood, obtained on day 0 of AZD1222 vaccination. The origin of this receptor is an adult in good health. CDR3 sequence reads: CASSLERWGGTSPLHF. CDR3 nucleotide sequence: TGTGCCAGCAGCTTAGAACGGTGGGGGGGTACTTCACCCCTCCACTTT.